This T cell receptor (beta chain) was profiled in a study of T cell repertoires in cytomegalovirus infection (dated by TCRdb to about 2019). Concerning the study at large: Donor HLA type was relevant to the analysis, as public TCR beta signatures indicated carriage of CMV infection together with the matching HLA type.

Instrument on record: Illumina HiSeq 1500. TCRdb applied fastp at Q25 and MiXCR to the public reads, then kept only in-frame beta chains. Entries are consolidated by CDR3 protein sequence, retaining the most common genes and DNA. This sample comprises almost 500,000 distinct CDR3 sequences, roughly 12% of them detected only once. The top ten clones comprise around 9.6% of the sample. At the junction V is shortened by 4 bases and J by 1 base; bases outside the gene matches: 4. The CDR3 has 15 amino acids, counting the end cysteine and phenylalanine. Here the CDR3 DNA is all that survives: 45 bases in frame from base 1. The CDR1 and CDR2 encoded by the germline V gene (reference sequence) are DFQATT and SNEGSKA. Only a few counts were recorded for this clonotype. Its specific antigen is unknown. Base qualities are missing; no much larger clone stands one base away. Broad study findings and their caveats: In the ex vivo response, HLA-C-restricted CMV-specific TCR beta clonotypes were dominant, and in two of eight donors the single most frequent clonotype came from this HLA-C-restricted group. In both this cohort and an independent roughly 330-donor cohort, the cumulative frequency of public TCR beta family members distinguished carriers of CMV infection plus the relevant HLA type.

The sequence derives from a human donor in good health (CMV status not recorded). Some clones in this sample may be carry-over from other donors' samples. The specimen sequenced was PBMCs. This chain is built from TRBV20-1 and TRBJ2-5; TRBD2 matches 12 bases in the middle. This receptor has the CDR3 CSATRTSGIQETQYF. The nucleotide sequence reads as follows: TGCAGTGCTACTCGGACTAGCGGGATCCAAGAGACCCAGTACTTC.